This is a list of T cell receptor beta chains from one sample in a study of blood T cell repertoires in COVID-19. The assay was immunoSEQ multiplex PCR, and TCRdb's table has in-frame clones only and misses some. Of approximately 190,000 clones listed, around 89% are singletons. Source material: peripheral blood. Every receptor here comes from a man aged 40-50 years with active or convalescent COVID-19. The CDR3 runs from the conserved cysteine through the conserved F or W. D genes are given only for firm matches. For some rows the clone size is stated as once, few or many, or as a class when expanded; others skip it.

D,size,J,V,DNA,CDR3
TRBD1,medium-sized,TRBJ1-5,TRBV2,TGTGCCAGCAAGGACAGGGTCTTCAATCAGCCCCAGCATTTT,CASKDRVFNQPQHF
TRBD2,once,TRBJ2-7,TRBV11-3,TGTGCCAGCAGCTTATCCAGCGGGACCCAACCCAGCTCCTACGAGCAGTACTTC,CASSLSSGTQPSSYEQYF
-,-,TRBJ1-5,TRBV19,TGTGCCAGTAGTATCAAGAGGAATCAGCCCCAGCATTTT,CASSIKRNQPQHF
-,-,TRBJ2-5,TRBV6-1,TGTGCCAGCAGTGAAGCAGCGTCCACCGAGGAGACCCAGTACTTC,CASSEAASTEETQYF
-,-,TRBJ2-1,TRBV19,TGTGCCAGTACCCGCCAGGGTATTCTGAGCAATGAGCAGTTCTTC,CASTRQGILSNEQFF
TRBD1,-,TRBJ2-5,TRBV24-1,TGTGCCACCAGTGACCCGACAGGGGATGTGCTCGAGACCCAGTACTTC,CATSDPTGDVLETQYF
-,once,TRBJ1-2,TRBV6-1,TGTGCCAGCAGTGAAGTCAGGTACTATGGCTACACCTTC,CASSEVRYYGYTF
TRBD2,-,TRBJ2-1,TRBV7-8,TGTGCCAGCAGCACGGGGACTACTAGCTCCTACAATGAGCAGTTCTTC,CASSTGTTSSYNEQFF
-,-,TRBJ2-6,TRBV7-2,TGTGCCAGCAGCTTATTCCGCGAGGATGGTGGGGCCAACGTCCTGACTTTC,CASSLFREDGGANVLTF
-,-,TRBJ1-6,TRBV3-1/TRBV3-2,TGTGCCAGCAGCCAAGCCACAGGAAATTCACCCCTCCACTTT,CASSQATGNSPLHF
TRBD1,-,TRBJ2-2,TRBV5-1,TGCGCCAGCAGCCCCATGGGACAGGGGCGTACCGGGGAGCTGTTTTTT,CASSPMGQGRTGELFF
-,-,TRBJ2-1,TRBV6-5,TGTGCCAGCAGTTACTCGGTATACTATAATGAGCAGTTCTTC,CASSYSVYYNEQFF
-,-,TRBJ1-1,TRBV28,TGTGCCAGCAGTTTATACAGGGCGGACACTGAAGCTTTCTTT,CASSLYRADTEAFF
-,-,TRBJ2-5,TRBV5-4,TGTGCCAGCAGCCGGGACAAAGAGACCCAGTACTTC,CASSRDKETQYF
-,-,TRBJ1-2,TRBV3-1/TRBV3-2,TGTGCCAGCAGCCAAGTCGGCGGGCTCCATGGCTACACCTTC,CASSQVGGLHGYTF
-,-,TRBJ1-3,TRBV11-3,TGTGCCAGCAGCTTAGACCCTTCCTCTGGAAACACCATATATTTT,CASSLDPSSGNTIYF
-,-,TRBJ1-5,TRBV12-5,TGTGCTAGTGGTTTGGGGCAGGGGAATCAGCCCCAGCATTTT,CASGLGQGNQPQHF
TRBD1,many,TRBJ1-5,TRBV19,TGTGCCAGTATCAGGATCGCGGGACAGGGGAATCAGCCCCAGCATTTT,CASIRIAGQGNQPQHF
-,-,TRBJ1-1,TRBV28,TGTGCCAGCAGTTTTTCGGGGGGCGCGGAGGGTGAAGCTTTCTTT,CASSFSGGAEGEAFF
-,-,TRBJ1-1,TRBV6-4,TGTGCCAGCAGTGACTCACCGGGGGGCCGCACTGAAGCTTTCTTT,CASSDSPGGRTEAFF
TRBD1,-,TRBJ2-7,TRBV5-1,TGCGCCAGCAGCACTGGACCAAGGACAGGGTCCTACGAGCAGTACTTC,CASSTGPRTGSYEQYF
TRBD1,-,TRBJ1-2,TRBV15,TGTGCCACCAGCAGAGATCAAATGACAGGGGTCGGTGGCTACACCTTC,CATSRDQMTGVGGYTF
-,-,TRBJ1-4,TRBV19,TGTGCCAGTAGTATACGGGCCGGGGAACTGTTTTTT,CASSIRAGELFF
-,once,TRBJ2-7,TRBV6-2/TRBV6-3,TGTGCCAGCAGTTACCGTCCAGGGGAGATCTACGAGCAGTACTTC,CASSYRPGEIYEQYF
TRBD1,-,TRBJ1-2,TRBV6-5,TGTGCCAGCAGTTCCGACAGGGTCCTCGGCTACACCTTC,CASSSDRVLGYTF
-,-,TRBJ2-7,TRBV29-1,TGCAGCGCCCTTAGCGAGACTCTATACGAGCAGTACTTC,CSALSETLYEQYF
-,-,TRBJ1-1,TRBV7-8,TGTGCCAGCAGCTTAGCAGCTGGGGTTCTAACCCACGGGGGGCCGGCTTTCTTT,CASSLAAGVLTHGGPAFF
TRBD2,-,TRBJ2-7,TRBV28,TGTGCCAGCAGGAAAACTTCTAGCGGCTCCTACGAGCAGTACTTC,CASRKTSSGSYEQYF
-,-,TRBJ2-7,TRBV11-2,TGTGCCAGCAGCTTCGACAGCTTGATCCACGAGCAGTACTTC,CASSFDSLIHEQYF
-,-,TRBJ1-2,TRBV29-1,TGCAGCGCCGGGACACCCGTCCATGGCTACACCTTC,CSAGTPVHGYTF
TRBD1,-,TRBJ1-6,TRBV14,TGTGCCAGCAGCCAAGTGACAGGGGGTTCATCACCCCTCCACTTT,CASSQVTGGSSPLHF
TRBD2,-,TRBJ2-7,TRBV6-5,TGTGCCACCTCCAGACTAGCTAGCTCCTACGAGCAGTACTTC,CATSRLASSYEQYF
TRBD2,-,TRBJ2-1,TRBV27,TGTGCCAGCACTCCCGCTAGCGGGAAAAAGGGGACTACAAATGAGCAGTTCTTC,CASTPASGKKGTTNEQFF
-,-,TRBJ1-5,TRBV7-8,TGTGCCAGCAGCTCTTACAGGGATCAGCCCCAGCATTTT,CASSSYRDQPQHF
TRBD1,-,TRBJ2-2,TRBV2,TGTGCCAGCACCCGGGACAGGGGTGCCGGGGAGCTGTTTTTT,CASTRDRGAGELFF
-,-,TRBJ1-3,TRBV7-9,TGTGCCAGCAGCTTAGCGGCAGGGGGAAACACCATATATTTT,CASSLAAGGNTIYF
-,-,TRBJ1-3,TRBV24-1,TGTGCCACCAGTGACCAACAGTTGAGCTCTGGAAACACCATATATTTT,CATSDQQLSSGNTIYF
TRBD1,-,TRBJ1-2,TRBV27,TGTGCCAGCAGCTGGGACAGGGATGGGTATGGCTACACCTTC,CASSWDRDGYGYTF
-,-,TRBJ1-5,TRBV10-3,TGTGCCATCAGCCTTATCGGAGGCAATCAGCCCCAGCATTTT,CAISLIGGNQPQHF
TRBD1,-,TRBJ1-1,TRBV5-1,TGCGCCAGCAGCTTCACAGGGGTCGGGACTGAAGCTTTCTTT,CASSFTGVGTEAFF
TRBD1,-,TRBJ1-5,TRBV6-2/TRBV6-3,TGTGCCAGCAGTTCGACAGGGTGGCAGCCCCAGCATTTT,CASSSTGWQPQHF
TRBD1,-,TRBJ1-2,TRBV19,TGTGCCAGTAGTATCCCCGGACAGGTGGGTGGCTACACCTTC,CASSIPGQVGGYTF
TRBD2,-,TRBJ2-7,TRBV3-1/TRBV3-2,TGTGCCAGCAGCCAAGGTTTAGCGGGAATCTACGAGCAGTACTTC,CASSQGLAGIYEQYF